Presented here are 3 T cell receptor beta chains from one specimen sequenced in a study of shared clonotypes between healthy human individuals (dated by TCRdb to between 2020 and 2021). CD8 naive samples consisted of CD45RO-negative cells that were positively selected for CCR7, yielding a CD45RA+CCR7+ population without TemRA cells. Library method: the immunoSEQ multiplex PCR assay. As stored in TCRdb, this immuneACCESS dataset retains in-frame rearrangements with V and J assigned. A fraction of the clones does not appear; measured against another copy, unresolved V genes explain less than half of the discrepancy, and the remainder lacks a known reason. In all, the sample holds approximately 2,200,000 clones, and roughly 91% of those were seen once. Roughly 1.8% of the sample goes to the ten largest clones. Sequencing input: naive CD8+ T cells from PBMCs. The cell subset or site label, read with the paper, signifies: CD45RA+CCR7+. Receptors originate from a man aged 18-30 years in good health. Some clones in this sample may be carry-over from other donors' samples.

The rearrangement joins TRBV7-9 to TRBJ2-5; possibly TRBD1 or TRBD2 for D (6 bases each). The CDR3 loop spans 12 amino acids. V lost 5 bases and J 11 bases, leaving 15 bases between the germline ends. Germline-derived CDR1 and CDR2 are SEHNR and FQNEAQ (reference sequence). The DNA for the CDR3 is TGTGCCAGCAGCGCCCCGGGGGCTCCACAGTACTTC. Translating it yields CASSAPGAPQYF.

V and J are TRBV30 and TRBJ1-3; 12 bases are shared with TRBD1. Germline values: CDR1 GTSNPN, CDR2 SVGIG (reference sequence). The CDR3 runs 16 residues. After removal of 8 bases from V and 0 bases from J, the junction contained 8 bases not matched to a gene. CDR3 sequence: CAGDRGRLLSGNTIYF. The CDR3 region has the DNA TGTGCCGGGGACAGGGGGCGGCTTCTCTCTGGAAACACCATATATTTT.

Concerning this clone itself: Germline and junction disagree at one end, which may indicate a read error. CDR3 in DNA: TGTGCCATCACTGAGGGACGGCTACCGGGGGGCTATGGCTACACCTTC. Protein: CAITEGRLPGGYGYTF. V gene TRBV10-3 combines with J gene TRBJ1-2, with a tentative D call TRBD1 (5 bases). The CDR3 extends over 16 amino acids. The germline V gene encodes CDR1 ENHRY and CDR2 SYGVKD.